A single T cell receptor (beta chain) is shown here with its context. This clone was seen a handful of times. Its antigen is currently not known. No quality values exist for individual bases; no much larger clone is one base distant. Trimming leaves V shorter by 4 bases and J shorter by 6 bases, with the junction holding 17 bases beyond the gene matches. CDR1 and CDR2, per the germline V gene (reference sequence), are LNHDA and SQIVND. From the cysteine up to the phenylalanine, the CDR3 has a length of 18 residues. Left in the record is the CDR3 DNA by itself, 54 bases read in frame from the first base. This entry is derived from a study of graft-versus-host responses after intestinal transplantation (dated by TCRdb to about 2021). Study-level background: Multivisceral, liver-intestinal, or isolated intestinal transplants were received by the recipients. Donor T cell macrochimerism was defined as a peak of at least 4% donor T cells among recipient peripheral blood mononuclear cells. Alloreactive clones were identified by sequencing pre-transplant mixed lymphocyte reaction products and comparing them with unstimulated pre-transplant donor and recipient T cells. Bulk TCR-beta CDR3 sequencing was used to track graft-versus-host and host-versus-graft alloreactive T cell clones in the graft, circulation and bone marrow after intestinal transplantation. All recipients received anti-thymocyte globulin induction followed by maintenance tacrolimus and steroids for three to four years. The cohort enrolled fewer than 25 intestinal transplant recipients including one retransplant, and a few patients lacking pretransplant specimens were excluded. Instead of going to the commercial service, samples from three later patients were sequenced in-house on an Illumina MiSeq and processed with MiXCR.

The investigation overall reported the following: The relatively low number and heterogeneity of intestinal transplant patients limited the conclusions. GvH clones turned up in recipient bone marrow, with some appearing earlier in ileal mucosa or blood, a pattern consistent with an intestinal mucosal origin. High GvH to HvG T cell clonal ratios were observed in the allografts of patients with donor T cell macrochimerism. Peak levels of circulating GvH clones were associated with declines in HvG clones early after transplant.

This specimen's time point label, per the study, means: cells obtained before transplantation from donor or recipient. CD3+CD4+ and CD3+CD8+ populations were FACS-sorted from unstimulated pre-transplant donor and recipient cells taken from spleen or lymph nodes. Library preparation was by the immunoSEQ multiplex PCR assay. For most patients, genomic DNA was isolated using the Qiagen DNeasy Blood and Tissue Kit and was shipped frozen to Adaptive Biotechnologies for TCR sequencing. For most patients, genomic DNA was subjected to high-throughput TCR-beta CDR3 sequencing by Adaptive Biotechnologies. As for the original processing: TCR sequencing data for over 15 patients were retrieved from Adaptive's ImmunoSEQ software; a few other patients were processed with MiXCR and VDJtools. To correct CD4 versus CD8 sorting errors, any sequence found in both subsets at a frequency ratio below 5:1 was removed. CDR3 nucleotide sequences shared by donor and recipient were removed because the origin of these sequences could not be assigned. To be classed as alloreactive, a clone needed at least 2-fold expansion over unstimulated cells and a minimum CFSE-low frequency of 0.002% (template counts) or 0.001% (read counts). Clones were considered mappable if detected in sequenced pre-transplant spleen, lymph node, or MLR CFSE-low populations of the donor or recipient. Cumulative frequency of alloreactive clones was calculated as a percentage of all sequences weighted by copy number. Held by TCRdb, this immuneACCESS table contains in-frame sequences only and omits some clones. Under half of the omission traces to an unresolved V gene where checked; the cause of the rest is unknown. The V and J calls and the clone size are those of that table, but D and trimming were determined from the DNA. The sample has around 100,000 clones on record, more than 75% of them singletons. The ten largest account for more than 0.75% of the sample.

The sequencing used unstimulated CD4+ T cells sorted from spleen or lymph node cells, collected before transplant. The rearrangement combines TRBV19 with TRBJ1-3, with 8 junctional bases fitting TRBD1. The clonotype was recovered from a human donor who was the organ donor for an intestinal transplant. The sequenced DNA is TGTGCCAGTAGTAGGAAGACAGGGGTTTCTCCAGGAGAAAACACCATATATTTT. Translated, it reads CASSRKTGVSPGENTIYF.